The clone carrying this T cell receptor beta chain was detected a few times. Its antigen is currently unknown. These data are taken from a study of blood T cells in healthy people across ages. Whole-study results and caveats: Fewer expanded clones and more diversity marked long-lived versus aged donors.

Alongside a J-beta primer mix, a sample-barcoded 5' primer served in a second PCR lasting roughly 7 to 12 cycles. Tags on each cDNA molecule came from a template-switch adaptor with 12 random nucleotides. One entry per CDR3 protein, called by TCRdb with MiXCR from the 5' RACE reads. The profile shows approximately 800,000 distinct CDR3 sequences, around 25% of them singletons. Trimming stripped 2 bases from V and 12 bases from J, with 11 bases between. From germline, CDR1 is DFQATT and CDR2 SNEGSKA (reference sequence). The CDR3 contains 11 residues. The sample was also linked to a second study, of T cells of mothers and their children. That publication notes: Samples came from a few healthy Caucasian mothers and their six children.

This chain uses TRBV20-1 with TRBJ2-1; D gene ambiguous. This TCR was sampled from a boy between 10 and 17 years old in good health. Sequenced input: blood. The CDR3 loop reads CSARSYVGQFF. CDR3 DNA sequence: TGCAGTGCTAGATCCTATGTCGGGCAGTTCTTC.